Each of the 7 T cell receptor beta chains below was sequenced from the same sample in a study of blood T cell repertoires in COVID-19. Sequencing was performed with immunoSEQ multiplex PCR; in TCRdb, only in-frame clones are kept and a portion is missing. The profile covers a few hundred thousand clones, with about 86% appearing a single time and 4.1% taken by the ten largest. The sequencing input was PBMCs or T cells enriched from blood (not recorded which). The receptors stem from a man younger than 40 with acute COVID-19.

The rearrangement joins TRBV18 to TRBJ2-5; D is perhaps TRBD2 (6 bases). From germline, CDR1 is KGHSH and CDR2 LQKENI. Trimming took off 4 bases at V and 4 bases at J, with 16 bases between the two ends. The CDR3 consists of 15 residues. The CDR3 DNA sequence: TGTGCCAGCTCACGGAATAAAGGGAGGTCAGAGACCCAGTACTTC. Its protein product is CASSRNKGRSETQYF.

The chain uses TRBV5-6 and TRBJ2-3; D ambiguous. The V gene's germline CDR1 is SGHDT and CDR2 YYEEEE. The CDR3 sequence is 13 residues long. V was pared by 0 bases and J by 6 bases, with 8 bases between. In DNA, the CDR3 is TGTGCCAGCAGCTTGGGTGGAGAGGATACGCAGTATTTT. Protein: CASSLGGEDTQYF. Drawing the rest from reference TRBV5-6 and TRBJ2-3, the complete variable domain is DAGVTQSPTHLIKTRGQQVTLRCSPKSGHDTVSWYQQALGQGPQFIFQYYEEEERQRGNFPDRFSGHQFPNYSSELNVNALLLGDSALYLCASSLGGEDTQYFGPGTRLTVL.

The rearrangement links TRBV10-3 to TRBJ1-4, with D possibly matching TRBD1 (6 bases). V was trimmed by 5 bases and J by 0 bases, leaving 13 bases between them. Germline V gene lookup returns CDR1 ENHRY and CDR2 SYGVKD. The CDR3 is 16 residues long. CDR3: CAISKTGAATNEKLFF. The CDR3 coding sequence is TGTGCCATCAGTAAGACAGGAGCCGCAACTAATGAAAAACTGTTTTTT.

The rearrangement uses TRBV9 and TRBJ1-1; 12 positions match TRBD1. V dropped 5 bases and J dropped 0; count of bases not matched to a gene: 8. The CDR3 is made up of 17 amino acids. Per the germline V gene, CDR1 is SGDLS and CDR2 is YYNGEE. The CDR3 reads CASRSGQGAGMNTEAFF. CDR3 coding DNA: TGTGCCAGCAGGTCGGGACAGGGGGCGGGAATGAACACTGAAGCTTTCTTT.

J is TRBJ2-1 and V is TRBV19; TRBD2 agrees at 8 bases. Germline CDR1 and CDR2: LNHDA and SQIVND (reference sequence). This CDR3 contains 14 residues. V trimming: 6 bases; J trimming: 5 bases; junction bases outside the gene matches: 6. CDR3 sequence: CASSREGRDNEQFF. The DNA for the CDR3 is TGTGCCAGTAGCCGGGAGGGCCGGGACAATGAGCAGTTCTTC.

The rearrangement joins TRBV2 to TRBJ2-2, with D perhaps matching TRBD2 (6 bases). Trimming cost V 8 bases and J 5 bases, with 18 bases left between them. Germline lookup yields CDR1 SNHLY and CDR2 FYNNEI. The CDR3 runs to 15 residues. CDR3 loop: CASCGGAVPTGELFF. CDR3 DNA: TGTGCCAGCTGCGGAGGGGCCGTTCCGACCGGGGAGCTGTTTTTT. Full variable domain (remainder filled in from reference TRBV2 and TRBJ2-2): EPEVTQTPSHQVTQMGQEVILRCVPISNHLYFYWYRQILGQKVEFLVSFYNNEISEKSEIFDDQFSVERPDGSNFTLKIRSTKLEDSAMYFCASCGGAVPTGELFFGEGSRLTVL.

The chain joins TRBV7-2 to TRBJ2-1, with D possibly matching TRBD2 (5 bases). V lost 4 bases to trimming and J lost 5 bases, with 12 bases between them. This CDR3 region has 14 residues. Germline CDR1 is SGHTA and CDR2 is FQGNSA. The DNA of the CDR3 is TGTGCCAGCAGCTACTTGGAGGTTGACAATGAGCAGTTCTTC. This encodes CASSYLEVDNEQFF.